These 31 T cell receptor beta chains share one sample of origin, sequenced in a study of blood T cell repertoires in COVID-19. Measured with immunoSEQ multiplex PCR; TCRdb has only the in-frame clones, and not every one. The sample lists around 150,000 clones; over 75% were seen once. Input material: peripheral blood. The origin of the receptors is a human donor in a cohort sampled during active COVID-19.

V and J are TRBV2 and TRBJ2-2, with 9 bases lining up with TRBD1. With 2 bases clipped from V and 7 bases from J, the junction kept 5 bases outside the gene matches. Germline V gene sequence: CDR1 SNHLY, CDR2 FYNNEI. The CDR3 extends over 15 amino acids. Here the CDR3 reads CASSEWGQGSGELFF. As DNA, the CDR3 is TGTGCCAGCAGTGAATGGGGACAGGGAAGCGGGGAGCTGTTTTTT.

The rearrangement joins TRBV6-1 to TRBJ1-2; no clear D. The length of the CDR3 is 15 residues. V was trimmed by 0 bases and J by 5 bases, leaving 13 bases between them. The germline V gene has CDR1 MNHNS and CDR2 SASEGT. CDR3 region: CASSEAGSQNYGYTF. The CDR3 DNA sequence: TGTGCCAGCAGTGAAGCCGGATCACAGAATTATGGCTACACCTTC.

CDR3 in amino acids: CASSLGLGNTGELFF. The CDR3 DNA is TGTGCCAGCAGCTTGGGACTGGGGAATACCGGGGAGCTGTTTTTT. V gene TRBV11-3 combines with J gene TRBJ2-2; tentative D call: TRBD2 (6 bases). This CDR3 comprises 15 residues. V gave up 3 bases and J gave up 5 bases, with 13 bases separating them. The germline CDR1 and CDR2 sequences are SGHNT and YENEEA.

The V gene is TRBV19, the J gene TRBJ1-1; D gene unclear. Trimming took off 6 bases at V and 4 bases at J, with 21 bases between the two ends. This CDR3 is built from 16 residues. Germline CDR1 and CDR2: LNHDA and SQIVND (reference sequence). This CDR3 is CASRMGLSSEVTEAFF. CDR3 DNA sequence: TGTGCCAGTAGAATGGGCCTTTCAAGTGAAGTCACTGAAGCTTTCTTT.

This chain uses TRBV6-5 with TRBJ2-5; 9 bases are shared with TRBD1. Germline trimming cut 1 base from V and 5 bases from J; bases unmatched to any gene: 5. CDR1 and CDR2 (germline): MNHEY, SVGAGI. CDR3 length: 15 residues. The chain's CDR3 is CASSYLGQGSETQYF. In DNA form, the CDR3 reads TGTGCCAGCAGTTACTTGGGACAGGGAAGCGAGACCCAGTACTTC.

This sequence joins TRBV7-8 and TRBJ2-1, with TRBD2 identical over 9 bases. The germline CDR1 and CDR2 sequences are SGHVS and FQNEAQ. This CDR3 spans 18 amino acids. Unmatched junction bases numbered 10, after V lost 2 bases and J lost 2 bases. The CDR3 sequence: CASSLKASGRPPYNEQFF. The CDR3 DNA reads TGTGCCAGCAGCTTAAAGGCCAGCGGGAGGCCTCCCTACAATGAGCAGTTCTTC.

The genes are TRBV4-3 and TRBJ2-7; D perhaps matches TRBD2 (6 bases). Trimming took 1 base from V and 5 from J, leaving 12 bases between them. Per the germline V gene, CDR1 is LGHNA and CDR2 is YSLEER. The CDR3 sequence is 14 residues long. CDR3 sequence reads: CASSQVGGEHEQYF. In nucleotides, the CDR3 is TGCGCCAGCAGCCAAGTTGGCGGGGAACACGAGCAGTACTTC.

This clone was seen a single time. This chain links TRBV19 with TRBJ1-1; maybe TRBD1 (5 bases). Germline V gene lookup returns CDR1 LNHDA and CDR2 SQIVND (reference sequence). The CDR3 contains 13 residues. Trimming stripped 7 bases from V and 3 bases from J, with 12 bases between. CDR3 region: CASTPGGYTEAFF. The CDR3 coding sequence is TGTGCCAGTACCCCCGGGGGTTACACTGAAGCTTTCTTT. The complete variable domain, with remaining parts taken from reference TRBV19 and TRBJ1-1, reads DGGITQSPKYLFRKEGQNVTLSCEQNLNHDAMYWYRQDPGQGLRLIYYSQIVNDFQKGDIAEGYSVSREKKESFPLTVTSAQKNPTAFYLCASTPGGYTEAFFGQGTRLTVV.

This chain uses TRBV19 with TRBJ1-5; 8 bases agree with TRBD1. The germline CDR1 and CDR2 sequences are LNHDA and SQIVND (reference sequence). J was trimmed by 0 bases and V by 6 bases; bases with no gene match: 4. The CDR3 loop spans 15 amino acids. The CDR3 bases are TGTGCCAGTAGGGACAGGGAGAATAGCAATCAGCCCCAGCATTTT. Translating gives CASRDRENSNQPQHF.

CDR3: CASSQVTGGLAGNTIYF. The CDR3 DNA follows: TGTGCCAGCAGCCAAGTGACAGGGGGCTTGGCTGGAAACACCATATATTTT. The J gene is TRBJ1-3, the V gene TRBV3-1 (or the pseudogene TRBV3-2); TRBD1 matches at 10 bases. After removal of 1 base from V and 2 bases from J, the junction contained 5 bases not matched to a gene. The CDR3 is 17 amino acids. In germline, CDR1 is LGHDT, CDR2 YNNKEL (reference sequence).

The V gene is TRBV12-3 or TRBV12-4, the J gene TRBJ2-3; 7 nucleotides agree with TRBD1. V shed 7 bases, J shed 6 bases, and the junction held 4 bases outside the gene matches. This CDR3 is 12 amino acids long. CDR3 sequence reads: CASKTGEDTQYF. The CDR3 DNA is TGTGCCAGCAAAACAGGGGAGGATACGCAGTATTTT.

In the case of this clone: This specimen includes other DNA sequences encoding the same CDR3. This chain uses TRBV9 with TRBJ2-7; maybe TRBD2 (7 bases). Trimming cost V 0 bases and J 2 bases, with 9 bases left between them. CDR3 length: 14 residues. The germline V gene has CDR1 SGDLS and CDR2 YYNGEE. CDR3 sequence: CASSVGGGPYEQYF. The CDR3 DNA follows: TGTGCCAGCAGCGTAGGGGGGGGGCCCTACGAGCAGTACTTC.

The gene calls are TRBV7-2 and TRBJ1-1, with a weak D call TRBD1 (6 bases). Germline CDR1 is SGHTA and CDR2 is FQGNSA. The CDR3 runs 17 residues. Trimming pared 1 base from V and 4 bases from J, leaving 19 bases between. The CDR3 is CASSLEPPGAGGTEAFF. CDR3 coding DNA: TGTGCCAGCAGCTTAGAGCCTCCAGGGGCTGGAGGCACTGAAGCTTTCTTT.

This chain links TRBV24-1 with TRBJ1-2; D not certain. V shed 4 bases and J shed 5 bases, with 4 bases lying between them. From germline, CDR1 is KGHDR and CDR2 SFDVKD. This CDR3 region has 11 residues. CDR3 nucleotide sequence: TGTGCCACCAGTGACCTATATGGCTACACCTTC. Protein product: CATSDLYGYTF.

V gene TRBV18 combines with J gene TRBJ2-3; weak D call: TRBD2 (6 bases). Trimming shortened V by 5 bases and J by 3 bases, and 12 bases separated the two germline ends. The germline V gene has CDR1 KGHSH and CDR2 LQKENI. The length of the CDR3 is 14 residues. The DNA for the CDR3 is TGTGCCAGCTCATTGACTAGTTCGACAGATACGCAGTATTTT. It is translated as CASSLTSSTDTQYF.

This clone was found once. The rearrangement joins TRBV28 to TRBJ2-5; TRBD1 is a possible D gene (6 bases). V was clipped by 5 bases and J by 0 bases, with 13 bases between them. CDR3 length: 15 residues. Germline V gene sequence: CDR1 MDHEN, CDR2 SYDVKM. CDR3 protein: CASSPGATYQETQYF. CDR3 nucleotides: TGTGCCAGCAGTCCAGGGGCGACGTACCAAGAGACCCAGTACTTC.

The chain links TRBV27 to TRBJ2-7, with D possibly being TRBD2 (6 bases). V gave up 2 bases and J gave up 4 bases, with 15 bases separating them. Germline V gene lookup returns CDR1 MNHEY and CDR2 SMNVEV (reference sequence). The CDR3 is 15 amino acids. CDR3: CASSLDPAGEYEQYF. In DNA, the CDR3 is TGTGCCAGCAGTTTAGATCCAGCGGGTGAGTACGAGCAGTACTTC.

The genes are TRBV11-2 and TRBJ2-7; TRBD2 is a possible D gene (5 bases). V gave up 1 base and J gave up 6 bases, with 10 bases separating them. Germline-derived CDR1 and CDR2 are SGHAT and FQNNGV. The CDR3 has 13 amino acids. This CDR3 is CASSLVVGLEQYF. The CDR3 DNA reads TGTGCCAGCAGCTTAGTCGTCGGACTCGAGCAGTACTTC.

In its sample, this clone was seen a few times. This chain uses TRBV4-1 with TRBJ2-1, with 9 nucleotides matching TRBD1. CDR1 and CDR2 (germline): MGHRA, YSYEKL. The length of the CDR3 is 16 residues. The V segment lost 4 bases and the J segment 6 bases; nucleotides outside the gene matches: 10. The CDR3 DNA is TGCGCCAGCAGCCGGGAGGACAGGGGCCTTCTCAATGAGCAGTTCTTC. Protein: CASSREDRGLLNEQFF.

The chain carries TRBV24-1 and TRBJ2-3; D perhaps matches TRBD1 (6 bases). This CDR3 is 15 amino acids long. In germline, CDR1 is KGHDR, CDR2 SFDVKD. Trimming left V 9 bases short and J 0 bases short, with 15 bases between. In DNA form, the CDR3 reads TGTGCCACCGGGGAAGGGGGTAGGAGCACAGATACGCAGTATTTT. Translating gives CATGEGGRSTDTQYF.

This chain joins TRBV24-1 and TRBJ1-1, with TRBD1 identical over 10 bases. Germline values: CDR1 KGHDR, CDR2 SFDVKD. The CDR3 has 16 amino acids. The ends lost 7 bases at V and 1 base at J; junction bases unmatched: 8. CDR3 sequence reads: CATRVNRDRGNTEAFF. The DNA for the CDR3 is TGTGCCACCAGGGTGAACCGGGACAGGGGGAACACTGAAGCTTTCTTT.

The chain links TRBV5-8 to TRBJ1-5; TRBD1 aligns across 7 bases. The CDR3 contains 15 residues. Germline trimming cut 4 bases from V and 2 bases from J; bases unmatched to any gene: 6. Germline V gene data show CDR1 as SGHTS and CDR2 as YDEGEE. The CDR3 DNA sequence: TGTGCCAGCAGCCTCCTTACAGGGGGCAATCAGCCCCAGCATTTT. It yields the protein CASSLLTGGNQPQHF. Together with reference TRBV5-8 and TRBJ1-5, the CDR3 gives the full variable domain: EAGVTQSPTHLIKTRGQQATLRCSPISGHTSVYWYQQALGLGLQFLLWYDEGEERNRGNFPPRFSGRQFPNYSSELNVNALELEDSALYLCASSLLTGGNQPQHFGDGTRLSIL.

This clone was detected once. This chain links TRBV19 with TRBJ1-2, with D possibly matching TRBD1 (6 bases). Trimming took off 9 bases at V and 5 bases at J, with 13 bases between the two ends. The germline V gene has CDR1 LNHDA and CDR2 SQIVND (reference sequence). The CDR3 runs 12 residues. The CDR3: CASEDSWYGYTF. The CDR3 DNA reads TGTGCCAGCGAGGACAGTTGGTATGGCTACACCTTC.

The chain carries TRBV7-7 and TRBJ2-2; D is perhaps TRBD2 (5 bases). Germline values: CDR1 SSHAT, CDR2 FNYEAQ (reference sequence). The ends were cut back, 1 base at V and 3 bases at J, with 9 bases in the middle. CDR3 size: 15 residues. The CDR3 loop is CASSLELRDTGELFF. CDR3 coding DNA: TGTGCCAGCAGCTTAGAATTGAGGGACACCGGGGAGCTGTTTTTT.

This clone appeared a few times. CDR3 region: CASSGLAGRYEQYF. As DNA, the CDR3 is TGCGCCAGCAGTGGCCTAGCGGGGCGCTACGAGCAGTACTTC. The chain couples TRBV10-2 to TRBJ2-7; 9 bases map to TRBD2. This CDR3 is 14 amino acids long. Germline CDR1 is WSHSY and CDR2 is SAAADI. V was pared by 4 bases and J by 3 bases, with 4 bases of the junction left unmatched.

The V gene is TRBV7-2, the J gene TRBJ1-6; perhaps TRBD1 as D (5 bases). The CDR3 extends over 16 amino acids. V dropped 5 bases and J dropped 7 bases, with 18 bases sitting between them. From germline, CDR1 is SGHTA and CDR2 FQGNSA. CDR3 residues: CASSRDGPGGNSPLHF. CDR3 in DNA: TGTGCCAGCAGCCGGGACGGGCCCGGGGGGAATTCACCCCTCCACTTT.

The chain links TRBV28 to TRBJ2-3, with D possibly being TRBD1 (6 bases). The CDR3 is made up of 14 amino acids. The germline CDR1 and CDR2 sequences are MDHEN and SYDVKM. The ends were cut back, 6 bases at V and 0 bases at J, with 10 bases in the middle. The CDR3 nucleotides are TGTGCCAGCAGCAGGGGTTCTAGCACAGATACGCAGTATTTT. This codes for CASSRGSSTDTQYF.

This chain links TRBV28 with TRBJ2-7; D unresolved. V was clipped by 6 bases and J by 4 bases, with 7 bases between them. There are 11 residues in the CDR3. Germline lookup yields CDR1 MDHEN and CDR2 SYDVKM. As DNA, the CDR3 is TGTGCCAGCAGGTCCTCTTACGAGCAGTACTTC. It translates to CASRSSYEQYF.

The chain is built from TRBV5-6 and TRBJ1-5, with 7 bases matching TRBD1. The CDR3 covers 14 residues. Trimming at V came to 3 bases and at J to 5 bases, leaving 5 bases not matched to a gene. CDR1 SGHDT and CDR2 YYEEEE come from the germline V gene. CDR3 region: CASSSTGADQPQHF. CDR3 nucleotides: TGTGCCAGCAGCTCTACAGGGGCTGATCAGCCCCAGCATTTT.

V and J are TRBV5-1 and TRBJ2-1; D is ambiguous. This CDR3 region has 14 residues. Between the trimmed V and J ends, which lost 5 bases and 0 bases, there was a span of 9 bases. The germline CDR1 and CDR2 sequences are SGHRS and YFSETQ. CDR3 residues: CASRRGLSYNEQFF. The DNA for the CDR3 is TGCGCCAGCAGGAGAGGTCTCTCCTACAATGAGCAGTTCTTC.

This clone was detected a few times. The chain has TRBV29-1 and TRBJ2-3; 12 bases agree with TRBD2. The junction had 6 bases not matched to a gene; V was cut back by 7 bases and J by 1 base. The CDR3 has 15 amino acids. Germline V CDR1 and CDR2: SQVTM, ANQGSEA. CDR3 nucleotide sequence: TGCAGCGGTGTGACTAGCGGGAGTCGCACAGATACGCAGTATTTT. Protein: CSGVTSGSRTDTQYF.